One sample yielded the 10 T cell receptor beta chains listed below, sequenced in a study of T cell changes during pregnancy in multiple sclerosis. The protocol was immunoSEQ multiplex PCR, while the TCRdb copy is restricted to in-frame clones and leaves out a portion. The data contain under 100,000 clones, around 93% of them singletons. Sequenced here: peripheral blood, sampled in the first trimester of pregnancy. These receptor sequences come from a female donor in good health, enrolled as a control in a pregnancy study.

J is TRBJ2-2 and V is TRBV6-1; 7 bases match TRBD2. V was clipped by 7 bases and J by 5 bases; unmatched bases: 7. There are 14 residues in the CDR3. Germline loops: CDR1 MNHNS, CDR2 SASEGT. CDR3 residues: CASKRDPGTGELFF. In DNA form, the CDR3 reads TGTGCCAGCAAGCGGGACCCCGGGACCGGGGAGCTGTTTTTT.

Comments on this clone: One junction end does not reproduce the germline sequence, and a read error may be involved. The V call is TRBV7-2, the J call TRBJ1-4; 8 bases map to TRBD1. The CDR3 length is 16 residues. Germline V lookup: CDR1 SGHTA, CDR2 FQGNSA. CDR3 bases: TGTGCCAGCAGCGTAGCCGGCAGGGGGCGCAATGAAAAACTGTTTTTT. Protein product: CASSVAGRGRNEKLFF. Using reference TRBV7-2 and TRBJ1-4 for the parts outside the CDR3, the full variable domain is GAGVSQSPSNKVTEKGKDVELRCDPISGHTALYWYRQSLGQGLEFLIYFQGNSAPDKSGLPSDRFSAERTGGSVSTLTIQRTQQEDSAVYLCASSVAGRGRNEKLFFGSGTQLSVL.

V and J are TRBV11-2 and TRBJ2-3; tentatively, D is TRBD2 (5 bases). The CDR3 consists of 13 residues. Germline V gene data show CDR1 as SGHAT and CDR2 as FQNNGV. Trimming removed 6 bases at V and 4 bases at J, with 11 bases between. CDR3 protein: CASRDSQADTQYF. Here the CDR3 DNA reads TGTGCCAGCAGGGACTCTCAGGCAGATACGCAGTATTTT.

The chain carries TRBV30 and TRBJ1-2; D is possibly TRBD1 (5 bases). The length of the CDR3 is 14 residues. Per germline, CDR1 GTSNPN and CDR2 SVGIG (reference sequence). Deletions cut 2 bases from V and 4 bases from J, with 14 bases between. As DNA, the CDR3 is TGTGCCTGGAGTAGACAGCCTAGAGCCTATGGCTACACCTTC. Translation gives CAWSRQPRAYGYTF.

The V and J genes are TRBV7-6 and TRBJ2-1; 9 bases map to TRBD1. J gave up 8 bases and V 5 bases, and 10 bases lay outside the gene matches. Germline V lookup: CDR1 SGHVS, CDR2 FNYEAQ. The CDR3 totals 15 residues. This CDR3 reads CASSTIYRGPDEQFF. CDR3 DNA sequence: TGTGCCAGCAGCACAATATACAGGGGGCCGGATGAGCAGTTCTTC.

This chain links TRBV19 with TRBJ2-2; D gene ambiguous. The CDR3 covers 14 residues. V was shortened by 2 bases and J by 4 bases, with 8 bases between the two germline ends. CDR1 LNHDA and CDR2 SQIVND come from the germline V gene (reference sequence). The CDR3 region is CASSITSFTGELFF. The CDR3 DNA sequence: TGTGCCAGTAGTATAACCAGTTTCACCGGGGAGCTGTTTTTT.

In this sample, this clone turned up a few times. The rearrangement links TRBV6-5 to TRBJ1-1, with 8 bases that match TRBD1. Germline V gene data show CDR1 as MNHEY and CDR2 as SVGAGI. This CDR3 comprises 14 residues. The trim removed 6 bases at V and 0 bases at J, leaving 3 bases unmatched. The CDR3 region has the DNA TGTGCCAGCAGAGACAGGGGCTTGAACACTGAAGCTTTCTTT. Protein sequence: CASRDRGLNTEAFF.

This chain connects TRBV9 to TRBJ2-1; 9 positions match TRBD2. The CDR3 runs 15 residues. The V gene's germline CDR1 is SGDLS and CDR2 YYNGEE. V was pared by 4 bases and J by 3 bases, with 5 bases of the junction left unmatched. The CDR3 coding sequence is TGTGCCAGCAGCCACGGAGCGGGGGGCTACAATGAGCAGTTCTTC. Protein: CASSHGAGGYNEQFF.

V is TRBV29-1 and J is TRBJ1-5, with 8 bases matching TRBD1. The germline gives CDR1 SQVTM, CDR2 ANQGSEA. The J segment lost 4 bases and the V segment lost 4 bases, leaving 3 bases of the junction unmatched. The CDR3 totals 13 residues. The CDR3 reads CSVGTGSNQPQHF. In nucleotides, the CDR3 is TGCAGCGTTGGGACAGGGTCTAATCAGCCCCAGCATTTT.

V gene TRBV29-1 combines with J gene TRBJ1-1; D call uncertain. CDR3 size: 13 residues. CDR1 and CDR2 (germline): SQVTM, ANQGSEA. Trimming took off 3 bases at V and 5 bases at J, with 13 bases between the two ends. In DNA form, the CDR3 reads TGCAGCGTTGAGGAAGGGCGGAGGACTGAAGCTTTCTTT. Translation gives CSVEEGRRTEAFF.